One and the same sample provided the 10 T cell receptor beta chains below, sequenced in a study of beta chain features in type 1 diabetes. Expressed TCRB transcripts were sequenced because the entire RNA isolate underwent reverse transcription. Profiling relied on immunoSEQ multiplex PCR, and the TCRdb table lists in-frame clones only, not all of them. In the table there are about 320,000 clones, about 15% of which are singletons. What was sequenced was central memory CD4+ T cells from blood. The receptor set was obtained from a young man in good health.

This clone was observed a few times. The chain links TRBV6-1 to TRBJ1-1, with 7 bases that match TRBD1. Germline V gene sequence: CDR1 MNHNS, CDR2 SASEGT. J gave up 7 bases and V 6 bases, and 8 bases lay outside the gene matches. The CDR3 runs to 13 residues. The CDR3 is CASRVDRASEAFF. In nucleotides, the CDR3 is TGTGCCAGCAGGGTAGACAGGGCGAGTGAAGCTTTCTTT.

This clone was counted between two and nine times. V is TRBV4-2 and J is TRBJ1-1; D is perhaps TRBD1 (5 bases). The CDR3 has 14 residues. Germline V CDR1 and CDR2: LGHNA, YNFKEQ. Between the trimmed V and J ends, which lost 1 base and 6 bases, there was a span of 12 bases. The CDR3 DNA reads as TGTGCCAGCAGCCAAGCTGGGGCATGGGCTGAAGCTTTCTTT. This encodes CASSQAGAWAEAFF.

This clone was recorded a few times. The genes are TRBV13 and TRBJ1-2; D might be TRBD1 (5 bases). V lost 0 bases and J lost 8, with 13 bases in between. The CDR3 is 14 residues long. CDR1 is PRHDT, CDR2 FYEKMQ, per germline (reference sequence). The chain's CDR3 is CASSLGAQGGGYTF. Written as DNA, the CDR3 is TGTGCCAGCAGCTTAGGAGCTCAGGGAGGAGGCTACACCTTC. The whole variable domain, remainder taken from reference TRBV13 and TRBJ1-2, is AAGVIQSPRHLIKEKRETATLKCYPIPRHDTVYWYQQGPGQDPQFLISFYEKMQSDKGSIPDRFSAQQFSDYHSELNMSSLELGDSALYFCASSLGAQGGGYTFGSGTRLTVV.

The J gene is TRBJ1-6, the V gene TRBV9; 9 bases fit TRBD1. The CDR3 sequence is 15 residues long. The V and J ends lost 3 bases and 9 bases, in that order; junction bases with no gene match: 7. Looked up from germline, CDR1 is SGDLS and CDR2 is YYNGEE. CDR3 loop: CASSAQTGGISPLHF. The CDR3 region has the DNA TGTGCCAGCAGCGCTCAGACAGGGGGTATTTCACCCCTCCACTTT. The whole variable domain, remainder taken from reference TRBV9 and TRBJ1-6, is DSGVTQTPKHLITATGQRVTLRCSPRSGDLSVYWYQQSLDQGLQFLIQYYNGEERAKGNILERFSAQQFPDLHSELNLSSLELGDSALYFCASSAQTGGISPLHFGNGTRLTVT.

Only a few counts were recorded for this clone. The chain employs TRBV29-1 and TRBJ2-3; tentatively, D is TRBD1 (6 bases). Germline lookup yields CDR1 SQVTM and CDR2 ANQGSEA. Between the trimmed V and J ends, which lost 5 bases and 1 base, there was a span of 16 bases. The CDR3 consists of 15 residues. The CDR3 protein is CSVTPGEFRTDTQYF. CDR3 coding DNA: TGCAGCGTTACGCCAGGGGAATTTCGCACAGATACGCAGTATTTT.

This clone has only a few counts. This specimen includes other DNA sequences encoding the same CDR3. The chain uses TRBV11-2 and TRBJ2-3; the D is unclear. V lost 1 base and J 6 bases, leaving 2 bases between the germline ends. CDR1 is SGHAT, CDR2 FQNNGV, per germline. CDR3 length: 11 residues. CDR3 protein: CASSLGDTQYF. The CDR3 DNA sequence: TGTGCCAGCAGCTTAGGGGATACGCAGTATTTT. Full variable domain (outside the CDR3, taken from reference TRBV11-2 and TRBJ2-3): EAGVAQSPRYKIIEKRQSVAFWCNPISGHATLYWYQQILGQGPKLLIQFQNNGVVDDSQLPKDRFSAERLKGVDSTLKIQPAKLEDSAVYLCASSLGDTQYFGPGTRLTVL.

This clone has only a few counts. This chain links TRBV7-6 with TRBJ2-3, with D perhaps TRBD1 (5 bases). The CDR3 runs 16 residues. Germline V gene sequence: CDR1 SGHVS, CDR2 FNYEAQ. The V and J ends lost 1 base and 1 base respectively, with 12 bases between them. The CDR3: CASSLGAGMGTDTQYF. In DNA, the CDR3 is TGTGCCAGCAGCTTAGGGGCAGGGATGGGCACAGATACGCAGTATTTT.

This clone was observed a handful of times. This rearrangement joins TRBV4-1 to TRBJ2-2; TRBD1 matches 7 bases. CDR1 MGHRA and CDR2 YSYEKL come from the germline V gene. The CDR3 is 17 amino acids. The trim removed 0 bases at V and 0 bases at J, leaving 4 bases unmatched. The CDR3 region has the DNA TGCGCCAGCAGCCAAGATTTTCAGGGGGCGAACACCGGGGAGCTGTTTTTT. Its protein product is CASSQDFQGANTGELFF.

To note about this clone: One end of the junction fails to match germline, which may point to a read error. V gene TRBV6-5 combines with J gene TRBJ2-5, with 8 bases aligning to TRBD2. This CDR3 contains 15 residues. Per germline, CDR1 MNHEY and CDR2 SVGAGI. Here the CDR3 reads CAISGKAGVVETQYF. DNA of the CDR3: TGTGCCATCAGTGGGAAAGCGGGAGTGGTGGAGACCCAGTACTTC.

This clone was counted a few times. J is TRBJ1-4 and V is TRBV2; 9 bases fit TRBD1. V lost 7 bases to trimming and J lost 5 bases; unmatched junction nucleotides: 8. CDR3 length: 15 amino acids. The germline V gene has CDR1 SNHLY and CDR2 FYNNEI. The CDR3 here is CASTNRGLKNEKLFF. The CDR3 region has the DNA TGTGCCAGCACAAACAGGGGGCTGAAAAATGAAAAACTGTTTTTT.